The 25 T cell receptor beta chains listed next were all sequenced from one sample in a study of metastatic and nonmetastatic thyroid tumors. The entire patient cohort was treatment-naive prior to thyroid surgery. Using MiXCR, TCRdb reanalyzed the PCR reads. The sample includes roughly 23,000 clones, around 18% seen only once; the top ten take 2.5% to 3%. Material for sequencing was adjacent normal tissue. These receptors came from a male donor with papillary thyroid cancer or a benign thyroid nodule (not recorded which). Some clones in this sample may be carry-over from other donors' samples.

This clone was recorded a few times. The CDR3 reads CASITLTSGRAKQYF. The CDR3 nucleotides are TGTGCCTCCATTACTCTGACTAGCGGGAGGGCTAAGCAGTACTTC. The chain combines TRBV28 with TRBJ2-7, with 14 bases aligning to TRBD2. The CDR3 covers 15 residues. Germline assignment: CDR1 MDHEN and CDR2 SYDVKM. Trimming took 11 bases from V and 8 from J; bases not matched to a gene: 14.

This clone has ten or more counts. This chain links TRBV5-1 with TRBJ1-1; D may be TRBD1 (6 bases). V lost 2 bases, J lost 0 bases, and 11 bases lay in between. Germline assignment: CDR1 SGHRS and CDR2 YFSETQ. The CDR3 loop spans 15 amino acids. The DNA for the CDR3 is TGCGCCAGCAGCTTCCTCGGACAGATGAACACTGAAGCTTTCTTT. Its protein is CASSFLGQMNTEAFF.

This clone showed up many times. V gene TRBV6-1 combines with J gene TRBJ2-5, with TRBD2 as a possible D gene (5 bases). V lost 6 bases and J 3 bases, leaving 11 bases between the germline ends. Germline CDR1 MNHNS, CDR2 SASEGT. The CDR3 runs to 13 residues. The chain's CDR3 is CASRLGLKETQYF. DNA of the CDR3: TGTGCCAGCAGGCTCGGACTGAAAGAGACCCAGTACTTC.

In its sample, this clone was seen many times. This chain links TRBV13 with TRBJ2-1; D possibly corresponds to TRBD2 (5 bases). V was clipped by 5 bases and J by 0 bases, with 11 bases between them. The CDR3 loop spans 15 amino acids. The germline CDR1 and CDR2 sequences are PRHDT and FYEKMQ (reference sequence). This CDR3 reads CASSRDSRSYNEQFF. For the CDR3, the DNA is TGTGCCAGCAGCCGGGATTCCCGCTCCTACAATGAGCAGTTCTTC.

This clone is medium-sized in the sample. The V call is TRBV6-1, the J call TRBJ1-1; D uncertain. The CDR3 extends over 13 amino acids. The V end was cut by 6 bases, the J end by 0 bases, with 8 bases between. The germline CDR1 and CDR2 sequences are MNHNS and SASEGT. The CDR3 sequence is CASRTDLNTEAFF. CDR3 bases: TGTGCCAGCAGAACGGACCTGAACACTGAAGCTTTCTTT.

In this sample, this clone turned up a few times. The V call is TRBV28, the J call TRBJ2-7, with a possible D match to TRBD2 (6 bases). CDR3 length equals 14 residues. V was clipped by 8 bases and J by 1 base, with 15 bases between them. Germline V CDR1 and CDR2: MDHEN, SYDVKM. CDR3 loop: CASHPFAGSYEQYF. For the CDR3, the DNA is TGTGCCAGCCACCCCTTCGCGGGATCCTACGAGCAGTACTTC. The full variable domain, completed using reference TRBV28 and TRBJ2-7, is DVKVTQSSRYLVKRTGEKVFLECVQDMDHENMFWYRQDPGLGLRLIYFSYDVKMKEKGDIPEGYSVSREKKERFSLILESASTNQTSMYLCASHPFAGSYEQYFGPGTRLTVT.

The rearrangement uses TRBV20-1 and TRBJ2-1; possibly TRBD2 for D (5 bases). Trimming took off 3 bases at V and 0 bases at J, with 9 bases between the two ends. Looked up from germline, CDR1 is DFQATT and CDR2 is SNEGSKA (reference sequence). The CDR3 is 14 amino acids. CDR3 bases: TGCAGTGCTAGCGTCCGGGACTCCTACAATGAGCAGTTCTTC. Translation gives CSASVRDSYNEQFF.

This clone was recorded at least ten times. V usage is TRBV19 and J usage is TRBJ1-2; weak D call: TRBD1 (6 bases). This CDR3 contains 18 residues. With 7 bases removed from V and 4 bases from J, the gap between germline ends came to 28 bases. Germline CDR1 reads LNHDA; CDR2 reads SQIVND (reference sequence). The CDR3 spells CASTPVPSRGGRSYGYTF. The CDR3 DNA sequence: TGTGCCAGTACCCCCGTCCCCAGCAGGGGAGGACGGTCCTATGGCTACACCTTC.

This clone occurred a few times. Being one base from a much bigger clone, this may be a read error. This chain joins TRBV29-1 and TRBJ1-1, with D tentatively TRBD1 (5 bases). The CDR3 consists of 15 residues. V was clipped by 4 bases and J by 0 bases, with 15 bases between them. CDR1 is SQVTM, CDR2 ANQGSEA, per germline. CDR3 loop: CSVAPGLQMNTEAFF. The CDR3 region has the DNA TGCAGCGTTGCCCCGGGACTTCAAATGAACACTGAAGCTTTCTTT.

The table lists this clone with a few counts. Sequence at one end of the junction differs from germline and may be a read error. V usage is TRBV19 and J usage is TRBJ2-7; unclear D gene. CDR1 and CDR2 from the germline V gene are LNHDA and SQIVND (reference sequence). The CDR3 length is 14 residues. As DNA, the CDR3 is TGTGCCAGTAGTATAGGACCACCTAACTACGGGCAGTACTTC. It specifies CASSIGPPNYGQYF.

The rearrangement uses TRBV29-1 and TRBJ2-4; D is unclear. V shed 7 bases and J shed 5 bases, with 12 bases lying between them. Germline V gives CDR1 SQVTM, CDR2 ANQGSEA. The CDR3 has 12 amino acids. Here the CDR3 reads CSARSQENIQYF. CDR3 DNA sequence: TGCAGCGCCCGATCGCAGGAAAACATTCAGTACTTC.

There are many counts of this clone. The rearrangement joins TRBV3-1 to TRBJ1-1; a possible D gene is TRBD1 (5 bases). CDR3 size: 15 residues. Trimming left V 1 base short and J 2 bases short, with 11 bases between. Germline V CDR1 and CDR2: LGHDT, YNNKEL (reference sequence). The CDR3 sequence: CASSQGLGENTEAFF. For the CDR3, the DNA is TGTGCCAGCAGCCAAGGCCTAGGGGAAAACACTGAAGCTTTCTTT.

The V call is TRBV5-8, the J call TRBJ2-7; TRBD2 is a possible D gene (6 bases). V gave up 2 bases and J gave up 3 bases, with 12 bases separating them. CDR3 size: 14 residues. Germline V gene lookup returns CDR1 SGHTS and CDR2 YDEGEE. The CDR3 loop is CASSFGGKGYEQYF. For the CDR3, the DNA is TGTGCCAGCAGCTTTGGAGGGAAGGGCTACGAGCAGTACTTC.

This clone was seen only a few times. One base away lies a much larger clone, so this may be a sequencing read error. CDR3 nucleotides: TGCGCCACCAGTGATAGTATCGGGAGAGAGTACAATGAGCAGTTCTTC. Translation: CATSDSIGREYNEQFF. The chain employs TRBV24-1 and TRBJ2-1, with a tentative D call TRBD2 (6 bases). The CDR3 has 16 residues. Germline lookup yields CDR1 KGHDR and CDR2 SFDVKD.

The sample holds many counts of this clone. At one boundary the junction diverges from the germline segment, which might be a read error. This same CDR3 is encoded by further DNA sequences in the sample. The chain combines TRBV5-4 with TRBJ2-5; D uncertain. This CDR3 contains 12 residues. The germline V gene encodes CDR1 SGHNT and CDR2 YYREEE (reference sequence). The CDR3 sequence: CASSLGQETQYF. The CDR3 coding sequence is TGTGCTAGCAGCTTGGGCCAAGAGACCCAGTACTTC.

This clone was found many times. V gene TRBV5-1 combines with J gene TRBJ2-3; possibly TRBD2 for D (5 bases). The germline gives CDR1 SGHRS, CDR2 YFSETQ. V gave up 6 bases and J gave up 0 bases, with 11 bases separating them. This CDR3 has 14 residues. The DNA for the CDR3 is TGCGCCAGCAACGAGGGTGTGAGCACAGATACGCAGTATTTT. Amino acid sequence: CASNEGVSTDTQYF.

This clone was seen repeatedly, ten times or more. The rearrangement uses TRBV9 and TRBJ1-4, with D maybe TRBD1 (5 bases). V was trimmed by 3 bases and J by 5 bases, leaving 14 bases between them. The CDR3 consists of 15 residues. Per the germline V gene, CDR1 is SGDLS and CDR2 is YYNGEE. CDR3 loop: CASSGGTVRNEKLFF. CDR3 in DNA: TGTGCCAGCAGCGGGGGGACGGTAAGAAATGAAAAACTGTTTTTT.

Ten or more counts support this clone. The V and J genes are TRBV3-1 and TRBJ1-5; D is ambiguous. V shed 1 base and J shed 6 bases, with 10 bases lying between them. The CDR3 consists of 14 residues. Germline CDR1 and CDR2: LGHDT and YNNKEL (reference sequence). CDR3 residues: CASSQGGSGQPQHF. The CDR3 region has the DNA TGTGCCAGCAGCCAAGGTGGTTCGGGTCAGCCCCAGCATTTT. Full variable domain (rest looked up from reference TRBV3-1 and TRBJ1-5): DTAVSQTPKYLVTQMGNDKSIKCEQNLGHDTMYWYKQDSKKFLKIMFSYNNKELIINETVPNRFSPKSPDKAHLNLHINSLELGDSAVYFCASSQGGSGQPQHFGDGTRLSIL.

In its sample, this clone was seen many times. This could be a read error, since a much larger clone is one nucleotide away. The CDR3 sequence is CATQGVSGTHERYF. In nucleotides, the CDR3 is TGTGCCACACAGGGGGTCTCGGGGACCCACGAGCGGTACTTC. This sequence joins TRBV11-2 and TRBJ2-7; 8 positions agree with TRBD1. This CDR3 is 14 amino acids long. Germline CDR1 SGHAT, CDR2 FQNNGV.

This chain uses TRBV27 with TRBJ2-2; no reliable D call. The V gene lost 3 bases and the J gene lost 0 bases, with 2 bases spanning the gap. The CDR3 loop spans 13 amino acids. Germline CDR1 is MNHEY and CDR2 is SMNVEV (reference sequence). The CDR3 region is CASSFPNTGELFF. In nucleotides, the CDR3 is TGTGCCAGCAGTTTCCCGAACACCGGGGAGCTGTTTTTT.

At least ten counts were recorded for this clone. The V and J genes are TRBV11-2 and TRBJ1-1; 11 bases are a match to TRBD1. The CDR3 extends over 15 amino acids. CDR1 SGHAT and CDR2 FQNNGV come from the germline V gene. V was clipped by 5 bases and J by 4 bases; unmatched bases: 6. Here the CDR3 reads CASSVFGTGGTEAFF. In nucleotides, the CDR3 is TGTGCCAGCAGCGTTTTCGGGACAGGGGGCACTGAAGCTTTCTTT.

In this sample, this clone turned up many times. This chain joins TRBV9 and TRBJ2-2; D remains ambiguous. Germline V gene data show CDR1 as SGDLS and CDR2 as YYNGEE. This CDR3 contains 14 residues. V was clipped by 0 bases and J by 2 bases, with 5 bases between them. The CDR3 sequence is CASSVALNTGELFF. CDR3 DNA: TGTGCCAGCAGCGTAGCTCTAAACACCGGGGAGCTGTTTTTT. The whole variable domain, filled in from reference TRBV9 and TRBJ2-2, reads DSGVTQTPKHLITATGQRVTLRCSPRSGDLSVYWYQQSLDQGLQFLIQYYNGEERAKGNILERFSAQQFPDLHSELNLSSLELGDSALYFCASSVALNTGELFFGEGSRLTVL.

This clone is labeled medium-sized. The V call is TRBV6-5, the J call TRBJ1-1; 7 bases align to TRBD1. CDR1 MNHEY and CDR2 SVGAGI come from the germline V gene. Trimming at V came to 0 bases and at J to 8 bases, leaving 0 bases not matched to a gene. This CDR3 region has 12 residues. CDR3 residues: CASSYSTGEAFF. As DNA, the CDR3 is TGTGCCAGCAGTTACTCGACAGGGGAAGCTTTCTTT.

This clone was observed a handful of times. A much larger clonotype is one base distant, so this may be a read error. J is TRBJ1-3 and V is TRBV19; no clear D. Germline V CDR1 and CDR2: LNHDA, SQIVND (reference sequence). This CDR3 has 15 amino acids. The DNA of the CDR3 is TGTGCCAGTAGTATAGGGACGGGCTCTGGAGACACCATATACTTT. This sequence encodes CASSIGTGSGDTIYF.

The sample holds many counts of this clone. CDR3 bases: TGTGCCAGCAGCTTAAAAGGCACAGATACGCAGTATTTT. Translation: CASSLKGTDTQYF. The V and J genes are TRBV13 and TRBJ2-3; unclear D gene. Looked up from germline, CDR1 is PRHDT and CDR2 is FYEKMQ (reference sequence). CDR3 size: 13 residues. V was shortened by 2 bases and J by 1 base, with 4 bases between the two germline ends.